This record covers a single TCR beta chain. The junction differs from germline at one of its ends, possibly a read error. In germline, CDR1 is WNHNN, CDR2 SYGVQD (reference sequence). This CDR3 has 14 residues. The record originates from a study of CD8+CD57+ T cells in acquired aplastic anemia. Template material for TCR beta VDJ and CDR3 profiling consisted of genomic DNA. MiXCR, applied by TCRdb to the reads, yields one record per CDR3 protein. The sample has approximately 220,000 distinct CDR3 sequences, under 50% seen once; the top ten hold nearly 20%. An expansion of CD8+CD57+ cells by flow cytometry had been shown in patients chosen for sequencing.

The specimen sequenced was sorted CD4+, CD8+, or CD8+CD57+ T cells (not recorded which) from PBMCs. This chain joins TRBV10-1 and TRBJ2-7; 14 nucleotides line up with TRBD2. This clonotype was obtained from a human donor with aplastic anemia. The chain's CDR3 is CASSAGTSGGPQRF. CDR3 in DNA: TGCGCCAGCAGTGCCGGGACTAGCGGGGGCCCTCAACGCTTC.